The present T cell receptor (beta chain) was sequenced within a study of blood T cell repertoires in COVID-19. Study-level background: From the United States, Italy and Spain came samples of acute and convalescent COVID-19. PBMCs, B-cell-depleted T cells, or T cells provided the cDNA or gDNA that made up the material.

V was clipped by 5 bases and J by 2 bases, with 16 bases between them. The CDR3 runs 16 residues. Germline assignment: CDR1 SEHNR and CDR2 FQNEAQ (reference sequence). Authors' processing steps: Using reference gene primer amplification, nucleated cell counts were estimated. Profiling relied on immunoSEQ multiplex PCR, and the TCRdb table lists in-frame clones only, not all of them. The V and J calls and the clone size are those of that table, but D and trimming were determined from the DNA. Of 150,000 to 200,000 clones in the sample, 85% to 90% are singletons; the top ten hold around 0.63%. The TCR was taken from a man aged 55 to 70 with COVID-19, enrolled during active disease. The specimen was peripheral blood. This sequence joins TRBV7-9 and TRBJ2-1; D unclear. In DNA form, the CDR3 reads TGTGCCAGCAGCCCCGCGTCCCGCCTTACCTACAATGAGCAGTTCTTC. Translated, it gives CASSPASRLTYNEQFF.